In this sample, the clone carrying this T cell receptor beta chain turned up many times. Its specificity is not known. Germline assignment: CDR1 SGHVS and CDR2 FNYEAQ. Trimming took 5 bases from V and 4 from J, leaving 15 bases between them. CDR3 size: 14 residues. TCRdb re-derived calls from the reads in MiXCR, one entry per CDR3 protein. The sample consists of 250,000 or so distinct CDR3 sequences, more than 9% of them appearing once. This record comes from a study of T cell repertoires in cytomegalovirus infection. Study findings and constraints: CMV-specific TCR beta clonotypes restricted by HLA-C were the ones dominating the ex vivo response.

V gene TRBV7-6 combines with J gene TRBJ2-7; TRBD1 is a possible D gene (6 bases). Sequences were obtained from PBMCs. This clonotype was obtained from a human donor in good health (CMV status not recorded). Some clones in this sample may be carry-over from other donors' samples. CDR3 sequence: CASSPGTTGYEQYF. DNA for the CDR3: TGTGCCAGCAGCCCGGGTACTACAGGGTACGAGCAGTACTTC.